This T cell receptor (beta chain) came from a study of regulatory T cells in long-lasting Graves disease (dated by TCRdb to the early 2020s). As for the study more broadly: To count as having persistent Graves' disease, a patient had to have received antithyroid drug treatment for over 5 years with TSH receptor autoantibodies remaining persistently positive. Patients with persistent Graves' disease were compared with patients with newly diagnosed Graves' disease using TCR sequencing and RNA sequencing of peripheral blood. The study took place in China and was registered as a clinical trial. A total of around 35 samples underwent TCR sequencing, from roughly 13 patients with persistent Graves' disease and approximately 20 patients with newly diagnosed Graves' disease. Antithyroid drugs had been taken for roughly 10 years on average by persistent Graves' disease patients in the clinical cohort. Study-level results and caveats: The small sample size was acknowledged by the authors as a limitation that may reduce accuracy. More public clonotypes were shared among persistent patients (roughly 3,000) than among newly diagnosed patients (more than 950). The study examined only peripheral blood because the primary lesion, thyroid tissue, could not be accessed. Only the TCR beta chain was sequenced and analyzed. Preferential use of TRBV28, TRBJ1-2 and TRBJ2-5 was observed in persistent disease, whereas TRBV20-1 and TRBJ2-1 were favored in newly diagnosed disease. Persistent Graves' disease patients showed lower TCR Shannon entropy and fewer highly expanded clones than newly diagnosed patients, suggesting clonal expansion.

Taken with the paper, the label for time point translates to: persistent/refractory GD, antithyroid drugs over 5 years with positive TRAb. For both TCR sequencing and RNA sequencing, RNA was extracted from PBMCs using TRIzol. Graves' disease was diagnosed according to American Thyroid Association guidelines. Patients were recruited from an endocrinology department in Xi'an, China. From each patient, 8 to 10 milliliters of peripheral blood was collected into an EDTA anticoagulant tube. PBMCs were isolated by Ficoll Paque Plus density gradient separation without further T cell sorting. RNA quality was checked with an Agilent 2100 Bioanalyzer and agarose gel, and concentration with a NanoDrop 2000. At least ten counts were recorded for this clonotype. Its antigen is still unknown. Base qualities are not recorded, but no much larger clone differs from it by a single base. Trimming takes 6 bases from V and 4 bases from J, and the germline ends sit 13 bases apart. Looking up the germline V gene (reference sequence) yields CDR1 MNHEY and CDR2 SMNVEV. The CDR3, cysteine through phenylalanine, is 13 amino acids long. Here the CDR3 DNA is all that survives: 39 bases in frame from base 1.

The library was made by multiplex PCR. The sample was run on an Illumina HiSeq 4000. TCR beta libraries were built with iRepertoire HTBI primers and Arm-PCR amplification of CDR3 regions. Gel purification was performed on PCR products prior to sequencing. The study's own analysis went as follows. Gene usage analysis of CDR3 amino acid clonotypes used the approximately 62 TRBV and 11 to 15 TRBJ segments found across samples. COPE and FqMerger were used to merge the filtered high-quality paired reads into contigs. Contigs were aligned with BLAST to IMGT TRBV, TRBD and TRBJ reference genes, and CDR3 was defined per IMGT. Any clonotype with a frequency above 0.1% was classified as a highly expanded clone. Repertoire diversity was measured by Shannon entropy, and V-J evenness by the Gini coefficient. A clonotype was considered public if more than one individual shared it. TCRdb reprocessed the public reads (quality trimming at Q25 with fastp, clone calling with MiXCR) and kept in-frame beta chains. Rows merge per CDR3 protein into single entries with the most common DNA and genes. Here the V and J calls rest on TCRdb's processing, not on the authors' analysis. The sample includes fewer than 550,000 distinct CDR3 sequences, with 20% to 25% observed a single time. Approximately 6.4% of the sample comes from the top ten.

This material consisted of peripheral blood mononuclear cells (PBMCs), taken when the disease was refractory, from a patient treated with antithyroid drugs. The receptor's source is a female donor with Graves disease. Here the chain combines TRBV27 and TRBJ2-7; 6 matching bases give a weak D call of TRBD1. The nucleotides are TGTGCCAGCAGACGGACAGAGACGTACGAGCAGTACTTC. Translated, this is CASRRTETYEQYF.